This TCR beta chain was obtained from a study of blood T cell repertoires in COVID-19. Germline V gives CDR1 SGHRS, CDR2 YFSETQ. V lost 4 bases, J lost 2 bases, and 12 bases stayed unmatched. The CDR3 has 17 residues. Only in-frame clones appear in the TCRdb table, and some are missing; sequencing was by immunoSEQ multiplex PCR. The profile covers 130,000 or so clones, with 81% appearing a single time and approximately 8.7% taken by the ten largest. The chain employs TRBV5-1 and TRBJ2-7; TRBD1 aligns across 10 bases. The sequencing sample was made of peripheral blood. The clonotype was recovered from a woman aged 55 to 70 with active or convalescent COVID-19. The CDR3 nucleotides read TGCGCCAGCAGCGAACACGCCGGGACAGGGGCGACCTACGAGCAGTACTTC. Amino acids: CASSEHAGTGATYEQYF.